This TCR beta chain was recovered during a study of tumor and adjacent non-tumor tissue in lung cancer. Study-wide results and caveats: Tumor repertoires had a smaller top 100 clone share than normal lung. Tumor tissue had significantly higher TCR diversity than normal lung. Patients with more diverse tumor TCRs had worse survival.

The library came from three nested PCR rounds adapted from ARM-PCR protocols. Via MiXCR, TCRdb re-called the multiplex PCR reads, giving one row per CDR3 protein. The sample shows 55,000 to 65,000 distinct CDR3 sequences, about 61% of them seen only once. RNA was extracted from bulk tissue without any cell sorting. This non-tumor lung sample came from over 3 cm beyond the tumor edge. Trimming took off 6 bases at V and 7 bases at J, with 27 bases between the two ends. The CDR3 is 17 residues long. Germline V lookup: CDR1 MNHNS, CDR2 SASEGT. To note about this clonotype: The antigen is not known.

Sequenced input: distant non-tumor lung tissue. The chain uses TRBV6-1 and TRBJ1-2; D is unresolved. The origin of this receptor is a man in his 70s with non-small cell lung cancer. CDR3 in amino acids: CASSKSPDGRGAGGYTF. The CDR3 bases are TGTGCCAGCAGCAAATCCCCCGACGGACGTGGTGCAGGTGGCTACACCTTC.